What follows describes a single TCR beta chain. Original processing notes: Amplifying reference gene primers gave estimates of nucleated cell counts. Generated by immunoSEQ multiplex PCR, the TCRdb table keeps only in-frame clones and is missing some. Clone size and V and J calls were adopted from that table, with D and trimming inferred from the DNA. This sample has under 350,000 clones, with 80% to 90% found just once. The germline gives CDR1 LNHDA, CDR2 SQIVND (reference sequence). Trimming removed 5 bases from V and 0 bases from J, with 8 bases in between. This CDR3 has 14 residues. This entry belongs to a study of blood T cell repertoires in COVID-19. The overall study: The cDNA or gDNA used as material had been derived from T cells, B-cell-depleted T cells, or PBMCs.

The source of this sequence is a middle-aged man with acute or convalescent COVID-19. The source material was peripheral blood. The chain joins TRBV19 to TRBJ2-1; D uncertain. The CDR3 is CASSPVGSYNEQFF. The CDR3 region has the DNA TGTGCCAGTAGTCCAGTTGGCTCCTACAATGAGCAGTTCTTC. Full variable domain (rest looked up from reference TRBV19 and TRBJ2-1): DGGITQSPKYLFRKEGQNVTLSCEQNLNHDAMYWYRQDPGQGLRLIYYSQIVNDFQKGDIAEGYSVSREKKESFPLTVTSAQKNPTAFYLCASSPVGSYNEQFFGPGTRLTVL.